What follows are 29 T cell receptor beta chains derived from one specimen sequenced in a study of graft-versus-host responses after intestinal transplantation. Their antigens remain unidentified. Generated by immunoSEQ multiplex PCR, the TCRdb table keeps only in-frame clones and is missing some. The sample has roughly 75,000 clones; 91% are singletons. Sample: unstimulated CD4+ T cells sorted from spleen or lymph node cells, taken before intestinal transplant. The receptors here all came from a human donor who received an intestinal transplant.

This sequence joins TRBV2 and TRBJ1-6; 11 bases line up with TRBD1. The CDR3 runs 14 residues. V gave up 7 bases and J gave up 9 bases; unmatched junction bases: 5. Germline values: CDR1 SNHLY, CDR2 FYNNEI. The CDR3 protein is CASTSGTGGSPLHF. In DNA, the CDR3 is TGTGCCAGCACATCCGGGACAGGGGGTTCACCCCTCCACTTT.

The V and J genes are TRBV7-2 and TRBJ1-4; D is unresolved. There are 12 residues in the CDR3. V was cut by 6 bases and J by 4 bases, with 6 bases left in between. Germline lookup yields CDR1 SGHTA and CDR2 FQGNSA. CDR3 DNA: TGTGCCAGCAGTTTCCGTAATGAAAAACTGTTTTTT. The encoded protein is CASSFRNEKLFF.

This chain connects TRBV19 to TRBJ1-2, with 9 positions matching TRBD1. The CDR3 is 13 residues long. V lost 6 bases, J lost 7 bases, and 6 bases stayed unmatched. Germline V lookup: CDR1 LNHDA, CDR2 SQIVND (reference sequence). CDR3 bases: TGTGCCAGTAGCAGGGACAGGGATGGTGGCTACACCTTC. It is translated as CASSRDRDGGYTF.

This chain uses TRBV6-5 with TRBJ2-7; TRBD1 is a possible D gene (5 bases). CDR1 is MNHEY and CDR2 is SVGAGI in the germline V gene. This CDR3 region has 12 residues. Deletions cut 6 bases from V and 2 bases from J, with 8 bases between. The DNA of the CDR3 is TGTGCCAGCAGCCCAGGGACCTACGAGCAGTACTTC. As protein: CASSPGTYEQYF.

This chain joins TRBV12-1 and TRBJ2-3; the table calls TRBD2, which could not be checked here. TRBV12-1 is deemed a pseudogene. This CDR3 is 15 amino acids long. Here the CDR3 DNA reads TGTGCCAGCAGCTTTCTAGCGGGGGGGCCGGATACGCAGTATTTT. Translated: CASSFLAGGPDTQYF.

This clone was picked up one time. The rearrangement joins TRBV29-1 to TRBJ1-1; 7 nucleotides agree with TRBD1. The germline V gene encodes CDR1 SQVTM and CDR2 ANQGSEA. V was clipped by 4 bases and J by 0 bases; unmatched bases: 5. The CDR3 is 14 residues long. CDR3 loop: CSVGQGVLNTEAFF. In nucleotides, the CDR3 is TGCAGCGTTGGACAGGGCGTTTTGAACACTGAAGCTTTCTTT.

V gene TRBV7-9 combines with J gene TRBJ2-3, with TRBD2 matching over 10 bases. The germline gives CDR1 SEHNR, CDR2 FQNEAQ (reference sequence). J lost 0 bases, V lost 5 bases, and 11 bases had no gene match. The CDR3 sequence is 18 residues long. The CDR3 reads CASSERGGLLGSTDTQYF. As DNA, the CDR3 is TGTGCCAGCAGCGAGCGGGGGGGCCTTTTGGGTAGCACAGATACGCAGTATTTT.

The genes are TRBV5-1 and TRBJ2-5; 7 nucleotides align to TRBD1. The CDR3 runs to 13 residues. Germline CDR1 SGHRS, CDR2 YFSETQ. With 4 bases clipped from V and 3 bases from J, the junction kept 3 bases outside the gene matches. The CDR3, as DNA: TGCGCCAGCAGCGCAACAGGGGAAGAGACCCAGTACTTC. This sequence encodes CASSATGEETQYF.

The chain employs TRBV5-6 and TRBJ1-6, with D unresolved. The CDR3 runs 15 residues. Trimming removed 4 bases from V and 6 bases from J, with 14 bases in between. CDR1 is SGHDT, CDR2 YYEEEE, per germline. The chain's CDR3 is CASSPSGPSNSPLHF. The CDR3 region has the DNA TGTGCCAGCAGCCCCTCGGGTCCAAGTAATTCACCCCTCCACTTT. Looking up the rest from reference TRBV5-6 and TRBJ1-6 gives the full variable domain: DAGVTQSPTHLIKTRGQQVTLRCSPKSGHDTVSWYQQALGQGPQFIFQYYEEEERQRGNFPDRFSGHQFPNYSSELNVNALLLGDSALYLCASSPSGPSNSPLHFGNGTRLTVT.

The chain combines TRBV12-5 with TRBJ1-1; D is uncertain. CDR3 length equals 15 residues. Germline V lookup: CDR1 LGHNT, CDR2 FRNRAP. The germline V and J ends were trimmed by 1 base and 2 bases, with 11 bases remaining between them. The CDR3 nucleotides are TGTGCTAGTGGTTTGGGTGAGGGAACAAACACTGAAGCTTTCTTT. Translation gives CASGLGEGTNTEAFF.

The chain couples TRBV4-3 to TRBJ2-1, with TRBD2 as a possible D gene (6 bases). The V end lost 0 bases, the J end lost 9 bases, and 9 bases lay between the germline ends. The CDR3 contains 13 residues. Germline lookup yields CDR1 LGHNA and CDR2 YSLEER. In DNA, the CDR3 is TGCGCCAGCAGCCAAGATCGGAGGGGTGAGCAGTTCTTC. This codes for CASSQDRRGEQFF.

The chain carries TRBV2 and TRBJ2-7; 9 bases are a match to TRBD1. V lost 8 bases, J lost 4 bases, and 12 bases stayed unmatched. Germline lookup yields CDR1 SNHLY and CDR2 FYNNEI. This CDR3 is built from 15 residues. This CDR3 is CASDSPGQGKYEQYF. In DNA, the CDR3 is TGTGCCAGCGACAGCCCGGGACAGGGCAAATACGAGCAGTACTTC.

This clone was counted a single time. The chain has TRBV18 and TRBJ1-1; D ambiguous. There are 18 residues in the CDR3. V was pared by 6 bases and J by 4 bases, with 27 bases between. Germline loops: CDR1 KGHSH, CDR2 LQKENI. The CDR3 protein is CASSLRPSGPQIGTEAFF. The CDR3 region has the DNA TGTGCCAGCTCGCTTCGTCCGAGCGGACCTCAAATTGGCACTGAAGCTTTCTTT.

V and J are TRBV29-1 and TRBJ1-2, with a possible D match to TRBD1 (6 bases). This CDR3 is 17 amino acids long. Germline V gene data show CDR1 as SQVTM and CDR2 as ANQGSEA. V lost 6 bases and J 3 bases, leaving 26 bases between the germline ends. CDR3 DNA sequence: TGCAGCGTGGCCGCAGGGGAGCTGGCTGCGGAGTACTATGGCTACACCTTC. Translated: CSVAAGELAAEYYGYTF.

The chain joins TRBV11-3 to TRBJ1-3; D is possibly TRBD1 (5 bases). Germline-derived CDR1 and CDR2 are SGHNT and YENEEA. CDR3 length: 15 residues. V was pared by 5 bases and J by 1 base, with 12 bases between. The chain's CDR3 is CASSIGHVSGNTIYF. Here the CDR3 DNA reads TGTGCCAGCAGCATAGGACACGTGTCTGGAAACACCATATATTTT. The full variable domain, its missing parts supplied by reference TRBV11-3 and TRBJ1-3, is EAGVVQSPRYKIIEKKQPVAFWCNPISGHNTLYWYLQNLGQGPELLIRYENEEAVDDSQLPKDRFSAERLKGVDSTLKIQPAELGDSAVYLCASSIGHVSGNTIYFGEGSWLTVV.

This rearrangement joins TRBV19 to TRBJ1-5; possibly TRBD1 for D (5 bases). Per germline, CDR1 LNHDA and CDR2 SQIVND (reference sequence). This CDR3 has 12 residues. With 3 bases removed from V and 9 bases from J, the gap between germline ends came to 9 bases. CDR3 sequence (DNA): TGTGCCAGTAGTATGGTGGGGGGGCCCCAGCATTTT. Protein product: CASSMVGGPQHF.

The rearrangement uses TRBV9 and TRBJ2-3; TRBD2 matches 8 bases. The CDR3 extends over 15 amino acids. The germline V gene encodes CDR1 SGDLS and CDR2 YYNGEE. Germline trimming cut 0 bases from V and 1 base from J; bases unmatched to any gene: 1. CDR3 nucleotides: TGTGCCAGCAGCGTAGTTAGCGGGGGCACAGATACGCAGTATTTT. It translates to CASSVVSGGTDTQYF.

This rearrangement joins TRBV12-2 to TRBJ1-5; the table assigns TRBD1, which was not confirmed against the DNA. TRBV12-2 is shown as a pseudogene. The CDR3 is 14 residues long. CDR3 region: CASRLAEHNQPQHF. Here the CDR3 DNA reads TGTGCAAGTCGCTTAGCCGAACATAATCAGCCCCAGCATTTT.

The chain joins TRBV19 to TRBJ1-2; D may be TRBD1 (5 bases). Trimming took 6 bases from V and 8 from J, leaving 22 bases between them. The CDR3 sequence is 15 residues long. Germline lookup yields CDR1 LNHDA and CDR2 SQIVND (reference sequence). CDR3 amino acids: CASSLLGLKIMGYTF. The CDR3 DNA follows: TGTGCCAGTAGCCTATTGGGACTAAAGATTATGGGCTACACCTTC.

The chain links TRBV5-1 to TRBJ2-3, with a tentative D call TRBD1 (5 bases). This CDR3 region has 14 residues. Trimming cost V 4 bases and J 4 bases, with 13 bases left between them. From germline, CDR1 is SGHRS and CDR2 YFSETQ. The CDR3 sequence: CASSARTSPDTQYF. The DNA of the CDR3 is TGCGCCAGCAGCGCTCGGACAAGTCCAGATACGCAGTATTTT.

This chain connects TRBV6-5 to TRBJ2-7; 10 bases agree with TRBD2. The V gene end was trimmed by 6 bases and the J gene end by 6 bases; junction bases not matched to a gene: 11. CDR3 length equals 15 residues. The germline gives CDR1 MNHEY, CDR2 SVGAGI. CDR3 nucleotides: TGTGCCAGCAGCCTAACTAGCGGGAATTGGGTCGAGCAGTACTTC. Its translation: CASSLTSGNWVEQYF.

The chain links TRBV15 to TRBJ1-5; a possible D gene is TRBD1 (5 bases). Per germline, CDR1 LNHNV and CDR2 YYDKDF (reference sequence). The V end was cut by 2 bases, the J end by 1 base, with 21 bases between. The CDR3 runs 19 residues. CDR3 residues: CATSRLAGTPSWSNQPQHF. In DNA, the CDR3 is TGTGCCACCAGCAGATTGGCCGGGACTCCCTCTTGGAGCAATCAGCCCCAGCATTTT.

The chain links TRBV6-1 to TRBJ2-7; tentative D call: TRBD1 (6 bases). The V gene's germline CDR1 is MNHNS and CDR2 SASEGT. The germline V and J ends were trimmed by 6 bases and 0 bases, with 9 bases remaining between them. The CDR3 loop spans 13 amino acids. CDR3 nucleotide sequence: TGTGCCAGCAGGGTGGGGGCCTCCTACGAGCAGTACTTC. Its translation: CASRVGASYEQYF.

This clone came up once. The V gene is TRBV5-1, the J gene TRBJ2-3; a possible D gene is TRBD1 (5 bases). CDR1 is SGHRS, CDR2 YFSETQ, per germline. The CDR3 contains 15 residues. V was pared by 0 bases and J by 5 bases, with 13 bases between. The CDR3 DNA follows: TGCGCCAGCAGCTTGGGCGGCAGGGAAGGAGATACGCAGTATTTT. Translated: CASSLGGREGDTQYF.

The chain has TRBV7-9 and TRBJ2-3; TRBD2 aligns across 7 bases. The germline V gene encodes CDR1 SEHNR and CDR2 FQNEAQ (reference sequence). With V trimmed by 1 base and J by 2 bases, 9 bases remained unmatched. There are 17 residues in the CDR3. The CDR3 here is CASSLGGSSGVTDTQYF. CDR3 nucleotides: TGTGCCAGCAGCTTAGGTGGTTCGAGCGGGGTCACAGATACGCAGTATTTT.

The chain recombines TRBV15 with TRBJ2-3; 9 bases align to TRBD1. V dropped 3 bases and J dropped 4; count of bases not matched to a gene: 8. Germline V gives CDR1 LNHNV, CDR2 YYDKDF (reference sequence). The CDR3 runs to 16 residues. The CDR3 reads CATSSRGTGLPDTQYF. DNA of the CDR3: TGTGCCACCAGCAGCCGAGGGACAGGGCTCCCAGATACGCAGTATTTT.

In this sample, this clone turned up once. The rearrangement uses TRBV12-5 and TRBJ1-1, with no clear D. The germline gives CDR1 LGHNT, CDR2 FRNRAP. The CDR3 extends over 14 amino acids. The germline V and J ends were trimmed by 3 bases and 0 bases, with 8 bases remaining between them. The CDR3 DNA sequence: TGTGCTAGTGGTTTCGGGATCATGAACACTGAAGCTTTCTTT. It encodes CASGFGIMNTEAFF. The whole variable domain, remainder taken from reference TRBV12-5 and TRBJ1-1, is DARVTQTPRHKVTEMGQEVTMRCQPILGHNTVFWYRQTMMQGLELLAYFRNRAPLDDSGMPKDRFSAEMPDATLATLKIQPSEPRDSAVYFCASGFGIMNTEAFFGQGTRLTVV.

CDR3 nucleotides: TGTGCTAGTGGTGGGAGTAGGACTGAAGCTTTCTTT. As protein: CASGGSRTEAFF. The V call is TRBV12-5, the J call TRBJ1-1; D unclear. V lost 5 bases and J lost 5, with 9 bases in between. Germline assignment: CDR1 LGHNT and CDR2 FRNRAP. The CDR3 sequence is 12 residues long.

This clone has just a few counts. The chain links TRBV6-5 to TRBJ1-1, with 9 bases aligning to TRBD1. Trimming cost V 8 bases and J 5 bases; bases outside gene matches: 9. Germline-derived CDR1 and CDR2 are MNHEY and SVGAGI. The CDR3 is 14 amino acids. The CDR3 region is CASRSQGARTEAFF. In DNA, the CDR3 is TGTGCCAGCCGGTCACAGGGGGCGCGAACTGAAGCTTTCTTT.